Below, 3 T cell receptor beta chains from the same sample are listed, as sequenced in a study of T cell responses to AZD1222 COVID-19 vaccine. Libraries were prepared by immunoSEQ multiplex PCR; TCRdb keeps only in-frame clonotypes and omits some of them. The table lists some 130,000 clones, over 80% of them singletons. The source material was peripheral blood, sampled 28 days after the second AZD1222 dose. The receptor source for this set is an adult who received the AZD1222 COVID-19 vaccine.

On this clone itself: This specimen includes other DNA sequences encoding the same CDR3. The chain joins TRBV11-1 to TRBJ1-5; D gene uncertain. CDR3 length: 13 residues. Germline values: CDR1 SGHAT, CDR2 FQDESV (reference sequence). Trimming took 1 base from V and 1 from J, leaving 2 bases between them. The CDR3 loop reads CASSLESNQPQHF. The CDR3 DNA sequence: TGTGCCAGCAGCTTAGAGAGCAATCAGCCCCAGCATTTT.

The chain uses TRBV6-5 and TRBJ2-7, with D perhaps matching TRBD1 (5 bases). Germline-derived CDR1 and CDR2 are MNHEY and SVGAGI. The CDR3 consists of 14 residues. V was pared by 5 bases and J by 6 bases, with 17 bases between. The chain's CDR3 is CASSPTVEGGEQYF. The CDR3, as DNA: TGTGCCAGCAGTCCGACAGTTGAAGGCGGCGAGCAGTACTTC.

The chain is built from TRBV28 and TRBJ2-5, with D perhaps matching TRBD1 (5 bases). Germline loops: CDR1 MDHEN, CDR2 SYDVKM. V lost 5 bases, J lost 4 bases, and 17 bases lay in between. The CDR3 is 15 residues long. CDR3 sequence: CASSGHGKTPETQYF. Here the CDR3 DNA reads TGTGCCAGCAGTGGACATGGGAAAACACCAGAGACCCAGTACTTC.